This TCR beta chain was identified in a study of identical twins. The CDR3 extends over 14 amino acids. The germline CDR1 and CDR2 sequences are MNHNS and SASEGT. V lost 7 bases and J 4 bases, leaving 17 bases between the germline ends. In this sample, this clonotype turned up a few times. What it binds is not known. Findings of the study overall: Twins' surplus sharing was weaker for beta out-of-frame sequences. Models underestimated how often monozygotic twins shared out-of-frame TCR alpha.

A universal primer site was incorporated via template switching, and the cDNA contained unique molecular identifiers. MiXCR, run by TCRdb on the 5' RACE reads, gives a single entry per CDR3 protein. The sample lists more than 400,000 distinct CDR3 sequences; roughly 15% were seen once. This same sample was also taken into another study, of yellow fever vaccine responses in identical twins.

The TCR sequence derives from a woman aged 18-35 years in good health. Specimen: CD4+ T cells sorted from blood. The chain joins TRBV6-1 to TRBJ2-7; the D is unclear. The CDR3 DNA reads TGTGCCAGCACCGTGTCGGGTTCCCATTACGAGCAGTACGTC. It translates to CASTVSGSHYEQYV.